Each of the 13 T cell receptor beta chains below was sequenced from the same sample in a study of CD8 T cells in ankylosing spondylitis (dated by TCRdb to about 2017). Receptors were amplified or captured by 5' RACE. Sequencing instrument: Illumina HiSeq 2500. TCRdb itself trimmed the public reads at Q25 with fastp, ran MiXCR and retained productive beta chains. Rows with one shared CDR3 protein collapse into an entry with the most common genes and DNA. The sample data list approximately 220,000 distinct CDR3 sequences, and around a quarter of these were observed just once. The ten largest clones represent under 7% of the sample. Sequences were obtained from blood, either unsorted or a sorted T cell fraction (not recorded which). These receptors were taken from a male donor with ankylosing spondylitis or in good health (not recorded which).

This clonotype was observed at least ten times. The genes are TRBV7-9 and TRBJ2-3, with 7 bases that match TRBD2. Unmatched junction bases numbered 4, after V lost 5 bases and J lost 2 bases. Germline values: CDR1 SEHNR, CDR2 FQNEAQ (reference sequence). The CDR3 is 14 amino acids. This chain's CDR3 is CASSRSGVTDTQYF. In DNA, the CDR3 is TGTGCCAGCAGCCGGAGCGGGGTCACAGATACGCAGTATTTT.

The J gene is TRBJ2-7, the V gene TRBV6-2 or TRBV6-3, with TRBD2 identical over 7 bases. V was pared by 6 bases and J by 1 base, with 9 bases of the junction left unmatched. CDR3 length: 15 amino acids. Germline values: CDR1 MNHEY, CDR2 SVGEGT. CDR3 in amino acids: CASRRMGGGSYEQYF. DNA for the CDR3: TGTGCCAGCAGGCGCATGGGGGGGGGGTCCTACGAGCAGTACTTC.

The chain uses TRBV7-2 and TRBJ1-4; maybe TRBD1 (5 bases). The CDR3 is made up of 14 amino acids. Between the trimmed V and J ends, which lost 6 bases and 0 bases, there was a span of 8 bases. Germline loops: CDR1 SGHTA, CDR2 FQGNSA. CDR3 residues: CASRQDATNEKLFF. The CDR3 DNA follows: TGTGCCAGCAGACAGGATGCAACTAATGAAAAACTGTTTTTT.

In this sample, this clonotype turned up many times. The chain uses TRBV7-2 and TRBJ2-6, with D unclear. V gave up 4 bases and J gave up 2 bases, with 9 bases separating them. Germline loops: CDR1 SGHTA, CDR2 FQGNSA. There are 15 residues in the CDR3. The CDR3 loop reads CASSSWPPGANVLTF. The CDR3 bases are TGTGCCAGCAGCTCTTGGCCACCTGGGGCCAACGTCCTGACTTTC.

This clonotype was counted many times. The chain recombines TRBV7-2 with TRBJ2-3; the match to TRBD2 covers 8 bases. This CDR3 region has 16 residues. V gave up 5 bases and J gave up 4 bases; unmatched junction bases: 11. Germline CDR1 SGHTA, CDR2 FQGNSA. The CDR3 coding sequence is TGTGCCAGCAGCCCTAGCGGGCGACGTCCCCCAGATACGCAGTATTTT. Protein sequence: CASSPSGRRPPDTQYF.

In this sample, this clonotype turned up many times. The genes are TRBV4-1 and TRBJ2-2, with D perhaps matching TRBD1 (6 bases). V was clipped by 2 bases and J by 1 base, with 14 bases between them. CDR3 length equals 17 residues. Germline V CDR1 and CDR2: MGHRA, YSYEKL. This CDR3 is CASSQYDRPKNTGELFF. CDR3 DNA: TGCGCCAGCAGCCAATATGACAGGCCGAAGAACACCGGGGAGCTGTTTTTT.

The sample holds many counts of this clonotype. V gene TRBV20-1 combines with J gene TRBJ2-5; 8 bases fit TRBD2. After removal of 6 bases from V and 4 bases from J, the junction contained 16 bases not matched to a gene. CDR1 and CDR2 from the germline V gene are DFQATT and SNEGSKA (reference sequence). The CDR3 is 16 amino acids. For the CDR3, the DNA is TGCAGTGCCACCCGCGGGGCGGGAGGTTTTACAGAGACCCAGTACTTC. Its translation is CSATRGAGGFTETQYF.

This clonotype was detected ten times or more. The V and J genes are TRBV7-2 and TRBJ1-4, with 7 bases identical to TRBD1. This CDR3 has 17 residues. V dropped 1 base and J dropped 3; count of bases not matched to a gene: 8. CDR1 and CDR2 from the germline V gene are SGHTA and FQGNSA. CDR3 in amino acids: CASSLGFSRGPNEKLFF. In nucleotides, the CDR3 is TGTGCCAGCAGCTTAGGCTTTTCGAGGGGGCCTAATGAAAAACTGTTTTTT.

In this sample, this clonotype turned up many times. The chain combines TRBV12-3 or TRBV12-4 with TRBJ2-5, with 9 bases lining up with TRBD1. The CDR3 contains 14 residues. The ends lost 6 bases at V and 7 bases at J; junction bases unmatched: 9. CDR3 amino acids: CASRSGQGVGTQYF. The CDR3 bases are TGTGCCAGCAGGTCGGGACAGGGAGTTGGGACCCAGTACTTC.

The CDR3 is CSVNRQQETQYF. CDR3 coding DNA: TGCAGCGTTAACCGACAGCAAGAGACCCAGTACTTC. The V call is TRBV29-1, the J call TRBJ2-5, with TRBD1 as a possible D gene (5 bases). Trimming took 5 bases from V and 2 from J, leaving 9 bases between them. Germline values: CDR1 SQVTM, CDR2 ANQGSEA. The CDR3 length is 12 residues.

The chain recombines TRBV20-1 with TRBJ2-1; 13 positions agree with TRBD2. V was clipped by 1 base and J by 9 bases; unmatched bases: 9. This CDR3 contains 16 residues. CDR1 DFQATT and CDR2 SNEGSKA come from the germline V gene (reference sequence). In nucleotides, the CDR3 is TGCAGTGCTAGAGGACTAGCGGGAGGCGGGTTAGGTGAGCAGTTCTTC. Protein: CSARGLAGGGLGEQFF.

This clonotype was observed many times. An end of the junction differs from the germline gene, which may be a read error. The genes are TRBV7-7 and TRBJ2-5; D remains unclear. Germline assignment: CDR1 SSHAT and CDR2 FNYEAQ (reference sequence). The CDR3 has 14 amino acids. DNA of the CDR3: TGTGCTAGCAGCTTAAACCCCACAGACACGGATCAGTACTTC. The encoded protein is CASSLNPTDTDQYF.

The V gene is TRBV10-3, the J gene TRBJ2-1; 7 bases fit TRBD2. The V gene end was trimmed by 8 bases and the J gene end by 7 bases; junction bases not matched to a gene: 8. Germline V CDR1 and CDR2: ENHRY, SYGVKD. The CDR3 covers 13 residues. The CDR3 DNA sequence: TGTGCCATCGGCGGACTAGAAACAAATGAGCAGTTCTTC. Translating gives CAIGGLETNEQFF.